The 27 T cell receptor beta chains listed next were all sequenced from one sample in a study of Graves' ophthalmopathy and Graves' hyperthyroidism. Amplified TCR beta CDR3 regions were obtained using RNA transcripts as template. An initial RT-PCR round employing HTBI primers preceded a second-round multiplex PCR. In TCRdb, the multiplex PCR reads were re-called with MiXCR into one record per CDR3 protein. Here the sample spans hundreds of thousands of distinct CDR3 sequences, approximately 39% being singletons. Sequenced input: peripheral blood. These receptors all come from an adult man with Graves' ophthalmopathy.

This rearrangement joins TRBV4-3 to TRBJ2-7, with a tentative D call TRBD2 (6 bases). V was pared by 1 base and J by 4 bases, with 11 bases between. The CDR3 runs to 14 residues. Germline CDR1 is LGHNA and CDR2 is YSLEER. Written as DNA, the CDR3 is TGCGCCAGCAGCCAAGTAGAGGGAGGTTACGAGCAGTACTTC. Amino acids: CASSQVEGGYEQYF.

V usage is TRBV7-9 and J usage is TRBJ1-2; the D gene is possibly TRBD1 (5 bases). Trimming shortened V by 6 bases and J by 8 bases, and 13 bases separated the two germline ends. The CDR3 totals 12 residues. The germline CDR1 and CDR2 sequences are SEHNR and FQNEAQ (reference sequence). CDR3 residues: CASSPGRSGYTF. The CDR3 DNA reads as TGTGCCAGCAGTCCGGGACGGTCCGGCTACACCTTC.

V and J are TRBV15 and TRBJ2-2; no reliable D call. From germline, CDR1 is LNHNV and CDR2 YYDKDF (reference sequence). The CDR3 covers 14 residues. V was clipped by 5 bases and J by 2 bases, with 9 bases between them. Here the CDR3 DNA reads TGTGCCACCAGCGGCGGAGTTAACACCGGGGAGCTGTTTTTT. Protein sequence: CATSGGVNTGELFF.

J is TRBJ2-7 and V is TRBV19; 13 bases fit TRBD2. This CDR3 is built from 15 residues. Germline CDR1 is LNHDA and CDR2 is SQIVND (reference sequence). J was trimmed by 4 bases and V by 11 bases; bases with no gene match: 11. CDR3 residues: CASRVGTSGMYEQYF. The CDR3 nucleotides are TGTGCCTCCCGTGTAGGGACTAGCGGGATGTACGAGCAGTACTTC.

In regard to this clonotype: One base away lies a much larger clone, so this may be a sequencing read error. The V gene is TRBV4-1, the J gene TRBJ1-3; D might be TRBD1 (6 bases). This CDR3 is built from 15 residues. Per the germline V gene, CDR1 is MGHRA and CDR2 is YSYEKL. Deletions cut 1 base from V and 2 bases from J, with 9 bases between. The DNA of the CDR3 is TGCGCCAGCAGCCAAGGCAGGGGAACTGGAAACACCATATATTTT. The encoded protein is CASSQGRGTGNTIYF.

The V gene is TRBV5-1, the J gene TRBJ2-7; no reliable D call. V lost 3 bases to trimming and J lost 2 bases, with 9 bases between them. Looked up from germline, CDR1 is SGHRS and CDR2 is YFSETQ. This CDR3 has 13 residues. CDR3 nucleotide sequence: TGCGCCAGCAGCTCCGGTTCTACCTACGAGCAGTACTTC. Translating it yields CASSSGSTYEQYF.

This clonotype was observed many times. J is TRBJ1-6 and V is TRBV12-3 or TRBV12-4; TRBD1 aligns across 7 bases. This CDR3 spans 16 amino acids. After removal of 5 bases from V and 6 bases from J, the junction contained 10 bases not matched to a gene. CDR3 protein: CASSPRYRGVNSPLHF. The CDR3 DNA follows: TGTGCCAGCAGTCCACGCTACAGGGGCGTTAATTCACCCCTCCACTTT.

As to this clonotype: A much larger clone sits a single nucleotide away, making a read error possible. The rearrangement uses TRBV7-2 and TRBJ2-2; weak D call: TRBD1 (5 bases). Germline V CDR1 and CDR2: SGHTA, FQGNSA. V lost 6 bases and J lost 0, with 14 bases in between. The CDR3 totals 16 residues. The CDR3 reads CASRSRTPTNTGELFF. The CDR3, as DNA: TGTGCCAGCAGGTCCAGGACACCTACGAACACCGGGGAGCTGTTTTTT.

CDR3 residues: CASSLQGAPGNTIYF. For the CDR3, the DNA is TGCGCCAGCAGCTTACAGGGCGCTCCTGGAAACACCATATATTTT. V gene TRBV5-1 combines with J gene TRBJ1-3; D may be TRBD1 (6 bases). Germline assignment: CDR1 SGHRS and CDR2 YFSETQ. With 2 bases removed from V and 2 bases from J, the gap between germline ends came to 11 bases. CDR3 size: 15 residues.

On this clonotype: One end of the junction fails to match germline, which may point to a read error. CDR3 DNA sequence: TGTACCAGCAGCTTAGGGGGACAGGATCAGCCCCAGCATTTT. Translated, it gives CTSSLGGQDQPQHF. The V and J genes are TRBV5-5 and TRBJ1-5, with 8 bases that match TRBD1. The CDR3 extends over 14 amino acids. Germline CDR1 SGHKS, CDR2 YYEKEE (reference sequence).

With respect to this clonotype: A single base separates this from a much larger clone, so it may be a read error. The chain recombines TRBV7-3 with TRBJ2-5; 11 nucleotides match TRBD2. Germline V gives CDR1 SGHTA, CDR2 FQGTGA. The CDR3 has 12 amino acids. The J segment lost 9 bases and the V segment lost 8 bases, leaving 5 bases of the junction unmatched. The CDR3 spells CASGTSGEAQYF. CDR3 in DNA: TGTGCCAGCGGGACTAGCGGCGAGGCCCAGTACTTC.

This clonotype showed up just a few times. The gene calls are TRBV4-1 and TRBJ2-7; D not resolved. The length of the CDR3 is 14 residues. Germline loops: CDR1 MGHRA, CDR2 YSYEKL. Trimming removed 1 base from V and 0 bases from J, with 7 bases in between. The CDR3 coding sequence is TGCGCCAGCAGCCAAGGGGTCACCTCCTACGAGCAGTACTTC. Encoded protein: CASSQGVTSYEQYF.

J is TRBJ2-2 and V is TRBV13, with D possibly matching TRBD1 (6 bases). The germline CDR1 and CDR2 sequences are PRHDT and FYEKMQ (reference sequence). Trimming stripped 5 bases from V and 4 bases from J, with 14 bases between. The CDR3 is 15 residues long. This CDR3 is CASSPSGHLTGELFF. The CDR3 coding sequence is TGTGCCAGCAGCCCCTCGGGACACCTCACCGGGGAGCTGTTTTTT. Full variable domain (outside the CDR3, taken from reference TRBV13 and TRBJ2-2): AAGVIQSPRHLIKEKRETATLKCYPIPRHDTVYWYQQGPGQDPQFLISFYEKMQSDKGSIPDRFSAQQFSDYHSELNMSSLELGDSALYFCASSPSGHLTGELFFGEGSRLTVL.

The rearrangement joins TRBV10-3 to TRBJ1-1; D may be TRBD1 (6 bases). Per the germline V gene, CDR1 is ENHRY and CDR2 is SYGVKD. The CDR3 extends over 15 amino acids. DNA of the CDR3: TGTGCGGCTACAGAGGGGGTCCATTCGAACACTGAAGCTTTCTTT. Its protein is CAATEGVHSNTEAFF.

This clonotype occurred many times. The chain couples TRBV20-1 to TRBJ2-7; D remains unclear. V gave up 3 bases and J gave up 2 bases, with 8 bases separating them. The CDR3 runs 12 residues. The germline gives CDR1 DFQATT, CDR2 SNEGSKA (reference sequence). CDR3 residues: CSASAEAYEQYF. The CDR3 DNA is TGCAGTGCTAGCGCGGAAGCCTACGAGCAGTACTTC.

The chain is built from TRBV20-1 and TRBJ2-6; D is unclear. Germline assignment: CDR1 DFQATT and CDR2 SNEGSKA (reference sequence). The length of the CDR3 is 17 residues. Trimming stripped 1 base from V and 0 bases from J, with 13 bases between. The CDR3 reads CSARVLGRNSGANVLTF. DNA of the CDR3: TGCAGTGCTAGAGTCTTAGGACGGAACTCTGGGGCCAACGTCCTGACTTTC.

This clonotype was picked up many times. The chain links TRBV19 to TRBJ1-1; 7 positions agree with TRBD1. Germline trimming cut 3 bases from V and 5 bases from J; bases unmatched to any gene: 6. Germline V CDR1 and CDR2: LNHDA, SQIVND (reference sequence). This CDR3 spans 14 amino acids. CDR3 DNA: TGTGCCAGTAGTATTGAGGCAGGGGGGACTGAAGCTTTCTTT. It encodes CASSIEAGGTEAFF.

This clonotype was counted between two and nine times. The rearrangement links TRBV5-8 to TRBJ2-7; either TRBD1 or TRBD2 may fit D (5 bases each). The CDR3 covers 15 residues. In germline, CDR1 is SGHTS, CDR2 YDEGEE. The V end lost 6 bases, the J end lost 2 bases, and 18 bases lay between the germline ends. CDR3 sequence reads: CASNEWDRLPYEQYF. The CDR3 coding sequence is TGTGCCAGCAACGAATGGGACCGATTGCCCTACGAGCAGTACTTC.

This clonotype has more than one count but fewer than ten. CDR3 DNA: TGTGCCAGCAGCTCCAGGTCTGGGACTTCACAGTACTTC. It is translated as CASSSRSGTSQYF. The gene calls are TRBV5-8 and TRBJ2-7; TRBD2 is a possible D gene (6 bases). Germline CDR1 SGHTS, CDR2 YDEGEE. Trimming pared 3 bases from V and 10 bases from J, leaving 17 bases between. The length of the CDR3 is 13 residues.

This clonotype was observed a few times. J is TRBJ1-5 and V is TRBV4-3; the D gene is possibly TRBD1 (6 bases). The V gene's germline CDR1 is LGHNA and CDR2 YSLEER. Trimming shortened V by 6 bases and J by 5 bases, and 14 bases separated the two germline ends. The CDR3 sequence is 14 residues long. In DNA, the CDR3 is TGCGCCAGCAGTCCCGACAGGAGGTATCAGCCCCAGCATTTT. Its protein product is CASSPDRRYQPQHF.

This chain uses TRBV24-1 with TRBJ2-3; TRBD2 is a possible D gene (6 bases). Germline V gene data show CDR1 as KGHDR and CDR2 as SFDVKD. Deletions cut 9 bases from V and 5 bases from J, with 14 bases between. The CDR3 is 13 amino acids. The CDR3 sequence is CATESPGEDTQYF. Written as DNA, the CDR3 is TGTGCCACCGAGTCCCCGGGGGAAGATACGCAGTATTTT.

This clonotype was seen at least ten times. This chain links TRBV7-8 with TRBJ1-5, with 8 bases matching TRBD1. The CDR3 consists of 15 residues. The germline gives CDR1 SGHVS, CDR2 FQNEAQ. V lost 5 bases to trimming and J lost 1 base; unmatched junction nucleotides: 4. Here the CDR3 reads CASSGDRGSNQPQHF. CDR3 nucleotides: TGTGCCAGCAGCGGAGACAGGGGAAGCAATCAGCCCCAGCATTTT.

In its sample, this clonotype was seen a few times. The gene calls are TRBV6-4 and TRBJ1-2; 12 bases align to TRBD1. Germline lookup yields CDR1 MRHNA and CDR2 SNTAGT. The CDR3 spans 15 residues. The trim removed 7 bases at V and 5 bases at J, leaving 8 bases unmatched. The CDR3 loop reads CASKPGTGGWYGYTF. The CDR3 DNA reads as TGTGCCAGCAAGCCAGGGACAGGGGGCTGGTATGGCTACACCTTC.

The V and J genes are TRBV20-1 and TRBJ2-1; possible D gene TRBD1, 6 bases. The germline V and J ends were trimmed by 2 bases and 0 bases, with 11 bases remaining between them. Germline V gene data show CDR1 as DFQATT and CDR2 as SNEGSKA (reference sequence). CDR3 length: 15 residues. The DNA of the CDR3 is TGCAGTGCTAGACCATCGACAGGCTCCTACAATGAGCAGTTCTTC. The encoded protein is CSARPSTGSYNEQFF.

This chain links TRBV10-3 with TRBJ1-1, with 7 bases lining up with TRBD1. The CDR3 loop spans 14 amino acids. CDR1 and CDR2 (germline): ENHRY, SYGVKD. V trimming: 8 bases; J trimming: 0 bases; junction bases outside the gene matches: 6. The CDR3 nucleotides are TGTGCCATCGTGCGGGACAGACTGAACACTGAAGCTTTCTTT. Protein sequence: CAIVRDRLNTEAFF.

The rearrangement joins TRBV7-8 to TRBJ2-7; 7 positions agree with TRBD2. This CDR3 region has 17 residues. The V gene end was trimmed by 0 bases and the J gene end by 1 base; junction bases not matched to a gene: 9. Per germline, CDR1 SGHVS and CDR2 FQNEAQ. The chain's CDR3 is CASSLAQAGSISYEQYF. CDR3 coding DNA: TGTGCCAGCAGCTTAGCGCAAGCGGGGTCGATATCCTACGAGCAGTACTTC.

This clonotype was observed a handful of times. The CDR3 nucleotides are TGCAGTGCTAGAGCGAAGGGGGCTGATTATAGCAATCAGCCCCAGCATTTT. Translation: CSARAKGADYSNQPQHF. The rearrangement uses TRBV20-1 and TRBJ1-5; TRBD1 agrees at 7 bases. Germline CDR1 reads DFQATT; CDR2 reads SNEGSKA (reference sequence). The J segment lost 0 bases and the V segment lost 1 base, leaving 9 bases of the junction unmatched. CDR3 size: 17 residues.